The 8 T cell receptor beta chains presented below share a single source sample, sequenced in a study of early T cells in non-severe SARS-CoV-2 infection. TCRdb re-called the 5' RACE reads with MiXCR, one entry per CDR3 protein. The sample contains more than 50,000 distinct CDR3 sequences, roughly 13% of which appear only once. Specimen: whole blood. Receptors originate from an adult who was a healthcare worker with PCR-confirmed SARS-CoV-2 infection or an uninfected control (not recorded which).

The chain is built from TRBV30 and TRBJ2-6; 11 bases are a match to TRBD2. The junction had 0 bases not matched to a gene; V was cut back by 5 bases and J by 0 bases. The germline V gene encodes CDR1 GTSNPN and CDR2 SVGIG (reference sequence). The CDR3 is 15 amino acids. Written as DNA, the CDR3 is TGTGCCTGGGGACTAGCGGGCTCTGGGGCCAACGTCCTGACTTTC. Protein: CAWGLAGSGANVLTF.

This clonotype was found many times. CDR3 in amino acids: CASSRLPSNDEQYF. In DNA, the CDR3 is TGTGCCAGCAGTCGACTGCCCTCGAACGACGAGCAGTACTTC. The chain recombines TRBV3-1 with TRBJ2-7; unclear D gene. V was cut by 6 bases and J by 5 bases, with 17 bases left in between. Germline V gene lookup returns CDR1 LGHDT and CDR2 YNNKEL (reference sequence). The CDR3 has 14 residues.

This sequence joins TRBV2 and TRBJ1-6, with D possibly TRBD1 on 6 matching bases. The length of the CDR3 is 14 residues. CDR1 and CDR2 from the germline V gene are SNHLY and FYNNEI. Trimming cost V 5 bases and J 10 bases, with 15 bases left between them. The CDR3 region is CASSLTGSGSPLHF. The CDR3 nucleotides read TGTGCCAGCAGTCTCACAGGGAGTGGCTCACCCCTCCACTTT.

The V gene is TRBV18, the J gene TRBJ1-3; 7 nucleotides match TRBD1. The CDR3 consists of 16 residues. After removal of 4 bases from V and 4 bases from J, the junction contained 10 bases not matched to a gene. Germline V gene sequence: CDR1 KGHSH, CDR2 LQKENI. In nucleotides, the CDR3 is TGTGCCAGCTCACGCTTGGGACAGTACCGCGGAAACACCATATATTTT. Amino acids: CASSRLGQYRGNTIYF.

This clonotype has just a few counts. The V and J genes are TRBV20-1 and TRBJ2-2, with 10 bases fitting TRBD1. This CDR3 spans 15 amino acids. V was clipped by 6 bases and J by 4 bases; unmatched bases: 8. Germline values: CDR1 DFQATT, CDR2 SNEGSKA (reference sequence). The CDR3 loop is CSAPSGTGVTGELFF. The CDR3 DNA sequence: TGCAGTGCCCCTTCCGGGACAGGGGTCACCGGGGAGCTGTTTTTT.

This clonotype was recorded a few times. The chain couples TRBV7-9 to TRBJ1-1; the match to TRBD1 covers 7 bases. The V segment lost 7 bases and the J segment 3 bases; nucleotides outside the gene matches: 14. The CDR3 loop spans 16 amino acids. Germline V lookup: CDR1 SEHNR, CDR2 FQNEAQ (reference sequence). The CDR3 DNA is TGTGCCAGCAAGGGGGCAGACATCGCGTGGGACACTGAAGCTTTCTTT. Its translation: CASKGADIAWDTEAFF.

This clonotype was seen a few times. For the CDR3, the DNA is TGTGCCAGCAGCATCTATAATTCACCCCTCCACTTT. Translating it yields CASSIYNSPLHF. The V call is TRBV11-2, the J call TRBJ1-6; D not resolved. The CDR3 is 12 residues long. Germline V CDR1 and CDR2: SGHAT, FQNNGV. Trimming left V 5 bases short and J 3 bases short, with 2 bases between.

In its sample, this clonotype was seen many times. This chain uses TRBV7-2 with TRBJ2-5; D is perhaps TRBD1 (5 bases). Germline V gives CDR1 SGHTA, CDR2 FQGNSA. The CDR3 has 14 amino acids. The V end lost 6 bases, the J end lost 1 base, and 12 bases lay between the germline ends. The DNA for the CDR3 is TGTGCCAGCAGGCCTTCGACAGTCCAAGAGACCCAGTACTTC. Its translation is CASRPSTVQETQYF.